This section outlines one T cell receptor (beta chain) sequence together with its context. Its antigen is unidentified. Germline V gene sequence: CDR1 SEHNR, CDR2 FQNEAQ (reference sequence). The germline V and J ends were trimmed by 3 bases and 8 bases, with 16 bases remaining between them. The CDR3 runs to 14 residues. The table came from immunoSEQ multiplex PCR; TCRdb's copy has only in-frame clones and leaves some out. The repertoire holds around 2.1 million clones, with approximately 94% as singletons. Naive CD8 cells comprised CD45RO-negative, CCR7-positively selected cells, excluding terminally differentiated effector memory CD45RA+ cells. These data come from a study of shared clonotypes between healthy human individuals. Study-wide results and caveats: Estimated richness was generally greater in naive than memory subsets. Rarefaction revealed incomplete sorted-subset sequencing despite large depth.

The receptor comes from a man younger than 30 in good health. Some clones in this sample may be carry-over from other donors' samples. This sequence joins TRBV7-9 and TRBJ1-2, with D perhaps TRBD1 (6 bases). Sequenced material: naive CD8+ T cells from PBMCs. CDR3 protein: CASSFPGAAAGYTF. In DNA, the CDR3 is TGTGCCAGCAGCTTCCCAGGGGCCGCTGCGGGCTACACCTTC.